This TCR beta chain originates from a study of blood T cell repertoires in COVID-19. Turning to the study itself: From the United States, Italy and Spain came samples of acute and convalescent COVID-19.

Looked up from germline, CDR1 is SGHDT and CDR2 is YYEEEE. The germline V and J ends were trimmed by 2 bases and 0 bases, with 14 bases remaining between them. The CDR3 runs 16 residues. Individuals drawn from approximately 26 US areas were roughly 18 to 100 years old. Participant reports of clinical history set cohort assignment. Method: immunoSEQ multiplex PCR; TCRdb's copy keeps in-frame clones and lacks some. The table lists some 380,000 clones, nearly 90% of them singletons. V usage is TRBV5-6 and J usage is TRBJ1-2; D not resolved. Sequencing was performed on PBMCs or T cells enriched from blood (not recorded which). This TCR was recovered from a woman in her thirties or forties with acute COVID-19. For the CDR3, the DNA is TGTGCCAGCAGCTTATTTACAGTGGTCACTAACTATGGCTACACCTTC. It yields the protein CASSLFTVVTNYGYTF.